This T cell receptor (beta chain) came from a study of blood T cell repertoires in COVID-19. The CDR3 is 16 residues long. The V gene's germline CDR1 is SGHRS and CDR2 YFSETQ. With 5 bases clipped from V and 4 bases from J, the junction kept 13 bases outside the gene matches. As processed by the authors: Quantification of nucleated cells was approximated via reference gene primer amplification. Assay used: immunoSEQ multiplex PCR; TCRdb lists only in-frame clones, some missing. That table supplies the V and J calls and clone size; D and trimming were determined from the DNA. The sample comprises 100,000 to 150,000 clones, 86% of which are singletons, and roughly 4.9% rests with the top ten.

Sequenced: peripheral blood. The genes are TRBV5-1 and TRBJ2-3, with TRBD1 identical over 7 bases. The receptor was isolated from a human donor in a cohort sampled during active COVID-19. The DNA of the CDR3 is TGCGCCAGCAGAATGCGCCCGGGACAGACGGCAGATACGCAGTATTTT. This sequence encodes CASRMRPGQTADTQYF.